The T cell receptor (beta chain) under discussion was sequenced for a study of technical replicates of blood from a few donors. Unmatched junction bases numbered 6, after V lost 3 bases and J lost 7 bases. Germline values: CDR1 GTSNPN, CDR2 SVGIG (reference sequence). CDR3 length equals 14 residues. Using immunoSEQ multiplex PCR, the repertoire was profiled, and TCRdb retains in-frame clones only, with some absent. The sample has about 56,000 clones, approximately 92% seen once. V usage is TRBV30 and J usage is TRBJ1-4; 9 nucleotides align to TRBD1. This clonotype was obtained from a human donor in good health. Some clones in this sample may be carry-over from other donors' samples. The specimen was PBMCs. The chain's CDR3 is CAWSLGTGIEKLFF. The CDR3 DNA sequence: TGTGCCTGGAGCCTGGGGACAGGGATTGAAAAACTGTTTTTT. The entire variable domain, with the rest obtained from reference TRBV30 and TRBJ1-4, is as follows: SQTIHQWPATLVQPVGSPLSLECTVEGTSNPNLYWYRQAAGRGLQLLFYSVGIGQISSEVPQNLSASRPQDRQFILSSKKLLLSDSGFYLCAWSLGTGIEKLFFGSGTQLSVL.